This T cell receptor beta chain was found in a study of blood T cells in healthy people across ages. This clonotype was picked up a small number of times. CDR1 and CDR2 from the germline V gene are SGHRS and YFSETQ. After removal of 3 bases from V and 6 bases from J, the junction contained 1 base not matched to a gene. This CDR3 comprises 13 residues. Primed by a sample-barcoded 5' primer and a J-beta primer mix, a second PCR proceeded for about 7 to 12 cycles. One entry per CDR3 protein, called by TCRdb with MiXCR from the 5' RACE reads. Of roughly 1.7 million distinct CDR3 sequences in the sample, approximately 32% were seen once.

The origin of this receptor is a woman aged 30 to 39 in good health. Sequencing was done on a sample of blood. The chain is built from TRBV5-1 and TRBJ2-5; 11 positions match TRBD2. CDR3 bases: TGCGCCAGCAGCTCTAGCGGGAGGCAGACCCAGTACTTC. Translated: CASSSSGRQTQYF.